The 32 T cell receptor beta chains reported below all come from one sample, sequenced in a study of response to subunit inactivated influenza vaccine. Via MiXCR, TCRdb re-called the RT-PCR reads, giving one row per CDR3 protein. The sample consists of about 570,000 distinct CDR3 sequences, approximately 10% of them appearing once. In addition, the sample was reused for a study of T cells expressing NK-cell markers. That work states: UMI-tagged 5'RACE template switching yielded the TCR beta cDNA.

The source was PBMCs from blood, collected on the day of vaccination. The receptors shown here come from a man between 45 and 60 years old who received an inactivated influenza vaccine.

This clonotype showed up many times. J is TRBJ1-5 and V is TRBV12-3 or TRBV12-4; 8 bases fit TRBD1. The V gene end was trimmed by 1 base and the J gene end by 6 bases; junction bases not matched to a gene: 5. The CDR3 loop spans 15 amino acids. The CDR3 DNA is TGTGCCAGCAGTTTAGACGGACAGGGAGGTCAGCCCCAGCATTTT. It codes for CASSLDGQGGQPQHF.

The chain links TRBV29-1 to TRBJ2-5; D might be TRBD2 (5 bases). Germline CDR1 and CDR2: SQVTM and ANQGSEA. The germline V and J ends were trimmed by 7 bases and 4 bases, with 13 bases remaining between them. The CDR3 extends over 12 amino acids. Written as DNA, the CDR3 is TGCAGCGCACCAAGCGCGGGAGAGACCCAGTACTTC. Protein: CSAPSAGETQYF.

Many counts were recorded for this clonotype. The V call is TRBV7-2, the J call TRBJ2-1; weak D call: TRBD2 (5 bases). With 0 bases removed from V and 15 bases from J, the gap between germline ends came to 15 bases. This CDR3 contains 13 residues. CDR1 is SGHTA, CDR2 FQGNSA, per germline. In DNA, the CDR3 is TGTGCCAGCAGCTTAGCGGACGTCGGAGGTGCGTTCTTC. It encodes CASSLADVGGAFF.

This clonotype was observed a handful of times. The CDR3 loop is CASVGGGTGTEAFF. The CDR3 DNA is TGTGCCAGCGTGGGAGGGGGGACTGGGACTGAAGCTTTCTTT. The V and J genes are TRBV12-3 or TRBV12-4 and TRBJ1-1, with a weak D call TRBD1 (6 bases). V lost 8 bases, J lost 5 bases, and 18 bases lay in between. The CDR3 totals 14 residues.

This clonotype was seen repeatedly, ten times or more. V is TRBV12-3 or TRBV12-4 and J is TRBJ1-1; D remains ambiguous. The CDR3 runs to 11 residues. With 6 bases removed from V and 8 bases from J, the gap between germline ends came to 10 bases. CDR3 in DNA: TGTGCCAGCAGAATGGGAGAAGAAGCTTTCTTT. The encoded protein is CASRMGEEAFF.

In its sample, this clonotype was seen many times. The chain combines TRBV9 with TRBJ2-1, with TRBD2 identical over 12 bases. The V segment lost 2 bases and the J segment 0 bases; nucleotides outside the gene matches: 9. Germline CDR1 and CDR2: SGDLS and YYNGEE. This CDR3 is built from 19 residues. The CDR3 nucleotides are TGTGCCAGCAGCGTTTCCGGGACTAGCGGGTTTAGCTCCTACAATGAGCAGTTCTTC. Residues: CASSVSGTSGFSSYNEQFF.

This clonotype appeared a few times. The CDR3: CASSFRGHSPLHF. The CDR3 region has the DNA TGTGCCAGCAGTTTCAGGGGGCATTCACCCCTCCACTTT. The chain recombines TRBV12-3 or TRBV12-4 with TRBJ1-6, with 8 bases matching TRBD1. V lost 3 bases to trimming and J lost 8 bases; unmatched junction nucleotides: 0. The CDR3 runs 13 residues.

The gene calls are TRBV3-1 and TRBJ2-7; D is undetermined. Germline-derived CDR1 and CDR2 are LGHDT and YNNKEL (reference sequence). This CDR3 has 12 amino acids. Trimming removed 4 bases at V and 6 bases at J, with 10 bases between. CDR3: CASSRGPIEQYF. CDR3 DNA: TGTGCCAGCAGCCGAGGCCCGATCGAGCAGTACTTC.

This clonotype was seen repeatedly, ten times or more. The CDR3 region has the DNA TGTGCCAGCAGTACAGGGACGGATACGCAGTATTTT. It specifies CASSTGTDTQYF. The chain carries TRBV6-2 or TRBV6-3 and TRBJ2-3; D possibly corresponds to TRBD1 (6 bases). The length of the CDR3 is 12 residues. Germline loops: CDR1 MNHEY, CDR2 SVGEGT. The V gene lost 5 bases and the J gene lost 6 bases, with 9 bases spanning the gap.

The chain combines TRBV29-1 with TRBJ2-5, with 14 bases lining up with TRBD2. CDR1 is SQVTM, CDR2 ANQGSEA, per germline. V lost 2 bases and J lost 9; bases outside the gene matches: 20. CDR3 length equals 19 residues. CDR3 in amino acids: CSVEPTGTSGGLPFLAQYF. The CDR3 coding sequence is TGCAGCGTTGAACCAACCGGGACTAGCGGGGGACTCCCCTTTTTGGCCCAGTACTTC.

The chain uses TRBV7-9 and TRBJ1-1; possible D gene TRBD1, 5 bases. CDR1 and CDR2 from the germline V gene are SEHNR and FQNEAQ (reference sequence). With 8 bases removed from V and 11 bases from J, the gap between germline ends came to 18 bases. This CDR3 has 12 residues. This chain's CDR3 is CASLDILAVAFF. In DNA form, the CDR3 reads TGTGCCAGCCTGGACATACTGGCTGTTGCTTTCTTT. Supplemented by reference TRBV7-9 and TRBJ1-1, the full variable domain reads DTGVSQNPRHKITKRGQNVTFRCDPISEHNRLYWYRQTLGQGPEFLTYFQNEAQLEKSRLLSDRFSAERPKGSFSTLEIQRTEQGDSAMYLCASLDILAVAFFGQGTRLTVV.

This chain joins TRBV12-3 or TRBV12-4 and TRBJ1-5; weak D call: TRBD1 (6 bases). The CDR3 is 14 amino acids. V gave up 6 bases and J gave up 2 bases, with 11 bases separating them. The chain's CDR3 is CASRHRDGNQPQHF. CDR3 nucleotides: TGTGCCAGCAGACACAGGGATGGCAATCAGCCCCAGCATTTT.

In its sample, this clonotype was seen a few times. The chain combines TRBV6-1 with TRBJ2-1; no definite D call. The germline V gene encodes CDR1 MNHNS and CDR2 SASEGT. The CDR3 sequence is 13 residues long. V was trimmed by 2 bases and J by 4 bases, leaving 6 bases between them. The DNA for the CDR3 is TGTGCCAGCAGTGAAAGCCCTTACAATGAGCAGTTCTTC. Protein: CASSESPYNEQFF.

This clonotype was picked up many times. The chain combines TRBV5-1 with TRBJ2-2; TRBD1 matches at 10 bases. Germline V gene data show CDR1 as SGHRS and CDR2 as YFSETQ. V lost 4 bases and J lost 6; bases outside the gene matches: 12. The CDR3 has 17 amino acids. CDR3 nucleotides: TGCGCCAGCAGCATCCAACCGGGACAGGGGTCCCCCGGGGAGCTGTTTTTT. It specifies CASSIQPGQGSPGELFF. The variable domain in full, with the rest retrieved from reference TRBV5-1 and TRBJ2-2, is KAGVTQTPRYLIKTRGQQVTLSCSPISGHRSVSWYQQTPGQGLQFLFEYFSETQRNKGNFPGRFSGRQFSNSRSEMNVSTLELGDSALYLCASSIQPGQGSPGELFFGEGSRLTVL.

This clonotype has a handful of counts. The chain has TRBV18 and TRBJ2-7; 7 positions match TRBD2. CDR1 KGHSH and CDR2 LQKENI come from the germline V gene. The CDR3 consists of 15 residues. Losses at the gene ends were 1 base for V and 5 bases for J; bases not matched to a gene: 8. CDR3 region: CASSPQRLAFNEQYF. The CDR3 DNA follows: TGTGCCAGCTCACCACAAAGACTAGCCTTCAACGAGCAGTACTTC.

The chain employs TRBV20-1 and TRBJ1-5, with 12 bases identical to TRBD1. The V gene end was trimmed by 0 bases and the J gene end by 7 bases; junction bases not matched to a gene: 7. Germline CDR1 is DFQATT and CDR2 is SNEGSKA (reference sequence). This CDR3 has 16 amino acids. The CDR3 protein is CSARDPLGQGAQPQHF. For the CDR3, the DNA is TGCAGTGCTAGAGATCCCCTGGGACAGGGGGCCCAGCCCCAGCATTTT.

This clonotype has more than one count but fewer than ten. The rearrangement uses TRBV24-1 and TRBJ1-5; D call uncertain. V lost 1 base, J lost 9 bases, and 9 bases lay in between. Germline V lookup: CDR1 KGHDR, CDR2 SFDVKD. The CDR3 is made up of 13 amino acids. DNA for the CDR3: TGTGCCACCAGTGATTTCGTGACTGGGCCCCAGCATTTT. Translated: CATSDFVTGPQHF.

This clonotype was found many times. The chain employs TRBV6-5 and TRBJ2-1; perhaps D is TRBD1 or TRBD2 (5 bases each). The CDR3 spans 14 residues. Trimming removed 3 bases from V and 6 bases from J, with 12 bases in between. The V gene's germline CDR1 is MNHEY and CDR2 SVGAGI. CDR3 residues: CASSYLWGSNEQFF. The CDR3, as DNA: TGTGCCAGCAGTTATCTCTGGGGGAGCAATGAGCAGTTCTTC.

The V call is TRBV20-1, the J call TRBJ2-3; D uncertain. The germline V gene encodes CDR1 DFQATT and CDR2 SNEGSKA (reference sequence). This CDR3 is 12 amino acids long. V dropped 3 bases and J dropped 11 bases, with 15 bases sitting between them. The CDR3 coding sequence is TGCAGTGCTAGTGTAGAACCGGTCAAGCAGTATTTT. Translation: CSASVEPVKQYF.

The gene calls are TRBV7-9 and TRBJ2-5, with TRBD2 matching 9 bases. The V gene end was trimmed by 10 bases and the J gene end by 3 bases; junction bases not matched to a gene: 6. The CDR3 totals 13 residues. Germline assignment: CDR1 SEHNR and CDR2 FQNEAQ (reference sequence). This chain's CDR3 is CAIGLALEETQYF. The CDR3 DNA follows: TGTGCCATAGGACTAGCGCTTGAAGAGACCCAGTACTTC.

CDR3 protein: CSATTHRGSQETQYF. In DNA form, the CDR3 reads TGCAGTGCTACTACTCACAGGGGGAGCCAAGAGACCCAGTACTTC. The rearrangement links TRBV20-1 to TRBJ2-5; 8 nucleotides line up with TRBD1. The CDR3 is 15 residues long. From germline, CDR1 is DFQATT and CDR2 SNEGSKA (reference sequence). After removal of 4 bases from V and 1 base from J, the junction contained 8 bases not matched to a gene.

This chain's CDR3 is CASTWRGADTQYF. The CDR3, as DNA: TGTGCCAGCACCTGGCGGGGTGCAGATACGCAGTATTTT. The chain carries TRBV12-3 or TRBV12-4 and TRBJ2-3; a possible D gene is TRBD2 (6 bases). This CDR3 contains 13 residues. V was shortened by 7 bases and J by 4 bases, with 12 bases between the two germline ends.

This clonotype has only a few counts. CDR3 DNA: TGTGCCAGCAGTTCCCCTAGCGGGGGCCCCGGGAATGAGCAGTTCTTC. It codes for CASSSPSGGPGNEQFF. V gene TRBV6-5 combines with J gene TRBJ2-1; 10 bases match TRBD2. CDR1 is MNHEY, CDR2 SVGAGI, per germline. V was pared by 4 bases and J by 7 bases, with 10 bases of the junction left unmatched. This CDR3 has 16 amino acids.

The CDR3 coding sequence is TGTGCCAGCAGCTTAGGAGCTAGCGGGGGGATTGGCTATGAGCAGTTCTTC. Its translation: CASSLGASGGIGYEQFF. The chain has TRBV11-2 and TRBJ2-1; 11 nucleotides line up with TRBD2. The CDR3 has 17 amino acids. Germline V gives CDR1 SGHAT, CDR2 FQNNGV. J gave up 8 bases and V 1 base, and 10 bases lay outside the gene matches.

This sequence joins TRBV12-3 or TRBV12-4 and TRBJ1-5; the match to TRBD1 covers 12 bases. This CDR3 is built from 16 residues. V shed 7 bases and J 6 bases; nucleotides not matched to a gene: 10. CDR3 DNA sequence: TGTGCCAGCACCGGGACAGGGGGCCTGGGCGGTCAGCCCCAGCATTTT. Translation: CASTGTGGLGGQPQHF.

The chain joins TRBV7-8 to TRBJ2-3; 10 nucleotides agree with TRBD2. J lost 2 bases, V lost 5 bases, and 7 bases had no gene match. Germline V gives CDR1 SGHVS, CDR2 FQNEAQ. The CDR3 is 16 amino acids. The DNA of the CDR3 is TGTGCCAGCAGCCTTGTAGCGGGAGGAGTCACAGATACGCAGTATTTT. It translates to CASSLVAGGVTDTQYF.

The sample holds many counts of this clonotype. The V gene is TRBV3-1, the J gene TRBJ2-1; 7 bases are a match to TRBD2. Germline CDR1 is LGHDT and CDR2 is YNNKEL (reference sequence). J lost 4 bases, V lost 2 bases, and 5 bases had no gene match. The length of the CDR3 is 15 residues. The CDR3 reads CASSQFLAEYNEQFF. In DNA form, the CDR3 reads TGTGCCAGCAGCCAATTCCTAGCGGAGTACAATGAGCAGTTCTTC.

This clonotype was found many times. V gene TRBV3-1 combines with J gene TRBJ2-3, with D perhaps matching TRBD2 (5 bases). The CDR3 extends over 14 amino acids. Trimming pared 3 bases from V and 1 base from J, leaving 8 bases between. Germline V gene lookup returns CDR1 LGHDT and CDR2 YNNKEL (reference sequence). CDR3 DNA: TGTGCCAGCAGCCACAGCGGCCGCACAGATACGCAGTATTTT. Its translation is CASSHSGRTDTQYF.

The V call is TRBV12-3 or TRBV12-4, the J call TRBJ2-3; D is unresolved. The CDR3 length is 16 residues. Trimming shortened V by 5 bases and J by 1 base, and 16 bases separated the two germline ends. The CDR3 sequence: CASSATGPVGTDTQYF. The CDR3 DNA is TGTGCCAGCAGTGCTACCGGGCCAGTCGGCACAGATACGCAGTATTTT.

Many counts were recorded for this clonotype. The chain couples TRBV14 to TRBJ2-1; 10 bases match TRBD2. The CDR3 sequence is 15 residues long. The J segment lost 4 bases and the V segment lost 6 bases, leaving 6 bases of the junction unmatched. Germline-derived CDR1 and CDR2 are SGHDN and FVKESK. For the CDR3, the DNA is TGTGCCAGCAGGAAGACTAGCGGGTCATACAATGAGCAGTTCTTC. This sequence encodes CASRKTSGSYNEQFF.

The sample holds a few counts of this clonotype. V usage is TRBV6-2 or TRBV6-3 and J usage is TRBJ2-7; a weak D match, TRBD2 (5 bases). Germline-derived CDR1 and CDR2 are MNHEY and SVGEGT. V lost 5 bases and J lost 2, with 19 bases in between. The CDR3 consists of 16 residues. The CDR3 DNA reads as TGTGCCAGCAGTCCGCCGTTAGCGCAGACCACCTACGAGCAGTACTTC. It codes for CASSPPLAQTTYEQYF.

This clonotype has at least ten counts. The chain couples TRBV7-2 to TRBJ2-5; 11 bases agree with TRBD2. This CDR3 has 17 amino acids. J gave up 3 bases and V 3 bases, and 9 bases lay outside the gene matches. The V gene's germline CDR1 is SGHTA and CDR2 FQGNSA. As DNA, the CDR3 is TGTGCCAGCAGCTTGACCGGGGGGACTAGCGGTAAAGAGACCCAGTACTTC. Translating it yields CASSLTGGTSGKETQYF.